The 27 T cell receptor beta chains below come from one sample, sequenced in a study of cytomegalovirus exposure and HLA in healthy donors. Researchers ran the PCR with 60 Vbeta and 13 Jbeta primers. The assay was immunoSEQ multiplex PCR, and TCRdb's table has in-frame clones only and misses some. This table holds under 200,000 clones, roughly 84% found once. Sequences were obtained from PBMCs. These receptors were taken from a young man in good health and CMV-seronegative.

This chain joins TRBV15 and TRBJ1-1, with D hard to call. The CDR3 loop spans 14 amino acids. V was trimmed by 0 bases and J by 0 bases, leaving 5 bases between them. Germline CDR1 and CDR2: LNHNV and YYDKDF (reference sequence). The CDR3 loop reads CATSRDTVNTEAFF. CDR3 in DNA: TGTGCCACCAGCAGAGACACAGTGAACACTGAAGCTTTCTTT.

The rearrangement uses TRBV13 and TRBJ2-7; a possible D gene is TRBD2 (5 bases). The CDR3 loop spans 13 amino acids. Germline V gene sequence: CDR1 PRHDT, CDR2 FYEKMQ (reference sequence). Trimming pared 1 base from V and 3 bases from J, leaving 7 bases between. CDR3 coding DNA: TGTGCCAGCAGCTTAGACGGGGTCTACGAGCAGTACTTC. Encoded protein: CASSLDGVYEQYF.

V and J are TRBV5-5 and TRBJ2-7; 12 nucleotides align to TRBD2. V shed 3 bases, J shed 3 bases, and the junction held 4 bases outside the gene matches. The CDR3 runs 15 residues. Germline-derived CDR1 and CDR2 are SGHKS and YYEKEE (reference sequence). DNA for the CDR3: TGTGCCAGCAGCTCGTGGACTAGCGGGATCTACGAGCAGTACTTC. Amino acids: CASSSWTSGIYEQYF.

The rearrangement uses TRBV11-2 and TRBJ2-5; TRBD1 is a possible D gene (6 bases). Looked up from germline, CDR1 is SGHAT and CDR2 is FQNNGV. The CDR3 contains 13 residues. V shed 5 bases and J shed 4 bases, with 11 bases lying between them. The CDR3 loop is CASSPTGLETQYF. The CDR3 bases are TGTGCCAGCAGCCCGACAGGACTAGAGACCCAGTACTTC.

The V and J genes are TRBV5-1 and TRBJ1-2, with D possibly TRBD1 on 5 matching bases. The CDR3 covers 14 residues. The ends were cut back, 5 bases at V and 2 bases at J, with 13 bases in the middle. The V gene's germline CDR1 is SGHRS and CDR2 YFSETQ. The CDR3 reads CASRIGAGNYGYTF. CDR3 bases: TGCGCCAGCAGGATTGGTGCAGGGAACTATGGCTACACCTTC.

This sequence joins TRBV14 and TRBJ2-3, with TRBD2 matching over 8 bases. V gave up 4 bases and J gave up 3 bases; unmatched junction bases: 6. CDR3 length: 15 amino acids. Germline V gives CDR1 SGHDN, CDR2 FVKESK. CDR3 region: CASSPPGGPTDTQYF. The CDR3 DNA sequence: TGTGCCAGCAGCCCCCCGGGGGGGCCGACAGATACGCAGTATTTT.

The chain recombines TRBV11-2 with TRBJ1-1, with 7 bases lining up with TRBD1. V gave up 5 bases and J gave up 4 bases; unmatched junction bases: 10. Germline V gene data show CDR1 as SGHAT and CDR2 as FQNNGV. This CDR3 comprises 15 residues. This CDR3 is CASSPPEGAFTEAFF. The CDR3 bases are TGTGCCAGCAGCCCTCCGGAGGGGGCTTTCACTGAAGCTTTCTTT.

This clone has more than one count but fewer than ten. J is TRBJ2-7 and V is TRBV7-9, with 9 bases that match TRBD2. Germline loops: CDR1 SEHNR, CDR2 FQNEAQ (reference sequence). The CDR3 is 16 amino acids. J gave up 6 bases and V 2 bases, and 11 bases lay outside the gene matches. The CDR3 DNA follows: TGTGCCAGCAGCTTATCGCTAGCGGGGTCCTCGGCCGAGCAGTACTTC. Translated: CASSLSLAGSSAEQYF.

The chain combines TRBV7-9 with TRBJ1-2, with TRBD1 matching 12 bases. This CDR3 has 15 residues. CDR1 is SEHNR, CDR2 FQNEAQ, per germline (reference sequence). The V gene end was trimmed by 5 bases and the J gene end by 7 bases; junction bases not matched to a gene: 8. CDR3 sequence (DNA): TGTGCCAGCAGCCTCGAGGGACAGGGGGCGAGTGGCTACACCTTC. It specifies CASSLEGQGASGYTF. The whole variable domain, remainder taken from reference TRBV7-9 and TRBJ1-2, is DTGVSQNPRHKITKRGQNVTFRCDPISEHNRLYWYRQTLGQGPEFLTYFQNEAQLEKSRLLSDRFSAERPKGSFSTLEIQRTEQGDSAMYLCASSLEGQGASGYTFGSGTRLTVV.

The chain couples TRBV2 to TRBJ2-1; 10 positions agree with TRBD2. This CDR3 region has 13 residues. The germline V gene encodes CDR1 SNHLY and CDR2 FYNNEI. The junction had 6 bases not matched to a gene; V was cut back by 6 bases and J by 10 bases. CDR3 region: CASRIDSGGEQFF. The CDR3 nucleotides are TGTGCCAGCAGGATTGATAGCGGGGGGGAGCAGTTCTTC.

The V and J genes are TRBV19 and TRBJ2-5; 9 bases map to TRBD1. V was clipped by 4 bases and J by 4 bases; unmatched bases: 7. The CDR3 length is 15 residues. The germline V gene has CDR1 LNHDA and CDR2 SQIVND (reference sequence). The CDR3 coding sequence is TGTGCCAGTAGTACCCAAGGGACAGGGTCAGAGACCCAGTACTTC. It specifies CASSTQGTGSETQYF.

The rearrangement uses TRBV28 and TRBJ1-5, with 9 bases matching TRBD1. Germline V lookup: CDR1 MDHEN, CDR2 SYDVKM. The CDR3 has 20 residues. Trimming took 2 bases from V and 0 from J; bases not matched to a gene: 14. The CDR3 DNA reads TGTGCCAGCAGTTTAAGCCCCGACAGGGGGGAAGTGTATAGCAATCAGCCCCAGCATTTT. Protein sequence: CASSLSPDRGEVYSNQPQHF.

V usage is TRBV7-9 and J usage is TRBJ2-3; TRBD1 matches at 9 bases. Unmatched junction bases numbered 2, after V lost 4 bases and J lost 3 bases. From germline, CDR1 is SEHNR and CDR2 FQNEAQ (reference sequence). This CDR3 is built from 14 residues. CDR3 amino acids: CASSSGQGTDTQYF. CDR3 bases: TGTGCCAGCAGCTCAGGACAGGGGACAGATACGCAGTATTTT.

This clone is a singleton in its sample. The gene calls are TRBV7-9 and TRBJ1-1, with TRBD1 identical over 9 bases. The V gene end was trimmed by 6 bases and the J gene end by 8 bases; junction bases not matched to a gene: 10. The germline gives CDR1 SEHNR, CDR2 FQNEAQ (reference sequence). This CDR3 is built from 14 residues. The CDR3 sequence: CASSSRTGVPEAFF. The CDR3 nucleotides read TGTGCCAGCAGTTCGCGGACAGGGGTACCAGAAGCTTTCTTT.

This clone has a handful of counts. The rearrangement uses TRBV30 and TRBJ1-3; D uncertain. With 3 bases removed from V and 3 bases from J, the gap between germline ends came to 6 bases. The CDR3 extends over 12 amino acids. Looked up from germline, CDR1 is GTSNPN and CDR2 is SVGIG (reference sequence). The CDR3 DNA sequence: TGTGCCTGGAGCCGAGGTGGAAACACCATATATTTT. Its translation is CAWSRGGNTIYF.

The chain recombines TRBV7-9 with TRBJ2-3; the D is unclear. The V gene's germline CDR1 is SEHNR and CDR2 FQNEAQ (reference sequence). The CDR3 is 14 amino acids. V was cut by 1 base and J by 2 bases, with 7 bases left in between. CDR3 in amino acids: CASSLGLSTDTQYF. The DNA for the CDR3 is TGTGCCAGCAGCTTAGGCCTATCCACAGATACGCAGTATTTT.

This sequence joins TRBV28 and TRBJ2-7; perhaps TRBD1 as D (5 bases). Germline CDR1 MDHEN, CDR2 SYDVKM. The length of the CDR3 is 14 residues. Trimming pared 3 bases from V and 1 base from J, leaving 10 bases between. The CDR3 spells CASSFSRTSYEQYF. CDR3 DNA sequence: TGTGCCAGCAGTTTCTCCAGGACATCCTACGAGCAGTACTTC.

The sample holds one count of this clone. The chain's CDR3 is CASVRPGGDYNEQFF. In nucleotides, the CDR3 is TGTGCCAGCGTTAGGCCGGGAGGGGATTACAATGAGCAGTTCTTC. The chain links TRBV6-1 to TRBJ2-1, with 8 positions matching TRBD2. Looked up from germline, CDR1 is MNHNS and CDR2 is SASEGT. The CDR3 has 15 amino acids. With V trimmed by 8 bases and J by 4 bases, 10 bases remained unmatched.

This clone was detected only once. The chain couples TRBV6-5 to TRBJ1-4, with TRBD1 matching 9 bases. Looked up from germline, CDR1 is MNHEY and CDR2 is SVGAGI. V was pared by 5 bases and J by 4 bases, with 2 bases of the junction left unmatched. The CDR3 runs to 14 residues. The CDR3, as DNA: TGTGCCAGCAGTAGACAGGGGGTTAATGAAAAACTGTTTTTT. Encoded protein: CASSRQGVNEKLFF.

The J gene is TRBJ2-5, the V gene TRBV12-5; 8 nucleotides line up with TRBD2. CDR3 length: 17 residues. J gave up 2 bases and V 2 bases, and 10 bases lay outside the gene matches. Per the germline V gene, CDR1 is LGHNT and CDR2 is FRNRAP. DNA of the CDR3: TGTGCTAGTGGTTTGAGAACTAGCGGCATAGCTCAAGAGACCCAGTACTTC. Its translation: CASGLRTSGIAQETQYF.

V and J are TRBV18 and TRBJ1-2, with 9 bases lining up with TRBD1. Germline V CDR1 and CDR2: KGHSH, LQKENI. The CDR3 loop spans 17 amino acids. Trimming took 3 bases from V and 5 from J; bases not matched to a gene: 13. CDR3 nucleotide sequence: TGTGCCAGCTCACCTAGCACCGGGACAGGGAAAGCATATGGCTACACCTTC. As protein: CASSPSTGTGKAYGYTF.

The V and J genes are TRBV6-1 and TRBJ1-2, with D possibly TRBD1 on 6 matching bases. The V gene lost 11 bases and the J gene lost 10 bases, with 20 bases spanning the gap. The CDR3 totals 12 residues. Germline V lookup: CDR1 MNHNS, CDR2 SASEGT. The CDR3 DNA reads as TGTGCCGCTCAGGGGCAGGCCCTATACTACACCTTC. Encoded protein: CAAQGQALYYTF.

The gene calls are TRBV5-1 and TRBJ2-5; TRBD2 aligns across 7 bases. The DNA matches TRBJ2-7 better at its end, which makes the J call doubtful. CDR3 size: 14 residues. CDR1 SGHRS and CDR2 YFSETQ come from the germline V gene. The CDR3 region is CASSPEGDYHEQYF. The CDR3 region has the DNA TGCGCCAGCAGCCCGGAAGGGGACTACCACGAGCAGTACTTC.

This clone appeared a few times. The V and J genes are TRBV6-1 and TRBJ2-3, with TRBD2 matching 11 bases. Germline CDR1 is MNHNS and CDR2 is SASEGT. V lost 5 bases, J lost 5 bases, and 6 bases stayed unmatched. CDR3 length: 15 amino acids. The CDR3 sequence: CASSKTSGTIDTQYF. The DNA for the CDR3 is TGTGCCAGCAGTAAGACTAGCGGGACAATAGATACGCAGTATTTT.

The V call is TRBV7-6, the J call TRBJ2-7; 9 nucleotides line up with TRBD1. The length of the CDR3 is 16 residues. The V gene's germline CDR1 is SGHVS and CDR2 FNYEAQ. V shed 2 bases, J shed 2 bases, and the junction held 7 bases outside the gene matches. The CDR3 region is CASSLLQGARPYEQYF. For the CDR3, the DNA is TGTGCCAGCAGCTTATTACAGGGGGCGCGTCCCTACGAGCAGTACTTC.

The J gene is TRBJ1-1, the V gene TRBV14, with 7 bases lining up with TRBD1. In germline, CDR1 is SGHDN, CDR2 FVKESK. The CDR3 is made up of 13 amino acids. V lost 0 bases, J lost 12 bases, and 7 bases stayed unmatched. The CDR3 DNA reads TGTGCCAGCAGCCAAGATCTCCAGGGGGTGACTTTCTTT. It is translated as CASSQDLQGVTFF.

The J gene is TRBJ2-5, the V gene TRBV5-1; no clear D. Per the germline V gene, CDR1 is SGHRS and CDR2 is YFSETQ. The CDR3 covers 13 residues. The V gene lost 4 bases and the J gene lost 2 bases, with 9 bases spanning the gap. In DNA form, the CDR3 reads TGCGCCAGCAGCCGTTCAGTTCAAGAGACCCAGTACTTC. This encodes CASSRSVQETQYF.